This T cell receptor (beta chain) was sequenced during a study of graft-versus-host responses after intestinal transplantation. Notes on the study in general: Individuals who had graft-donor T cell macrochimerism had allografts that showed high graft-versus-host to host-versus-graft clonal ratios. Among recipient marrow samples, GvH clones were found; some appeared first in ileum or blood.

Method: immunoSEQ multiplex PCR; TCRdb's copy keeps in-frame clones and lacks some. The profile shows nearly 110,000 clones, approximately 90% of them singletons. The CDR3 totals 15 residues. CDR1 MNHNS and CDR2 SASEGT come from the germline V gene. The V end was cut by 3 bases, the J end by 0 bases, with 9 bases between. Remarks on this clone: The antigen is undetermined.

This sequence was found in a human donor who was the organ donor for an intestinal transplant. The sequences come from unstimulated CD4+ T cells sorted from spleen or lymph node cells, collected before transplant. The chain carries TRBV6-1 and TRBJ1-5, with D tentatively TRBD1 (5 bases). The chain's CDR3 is CASSEGPYSNQPQHF. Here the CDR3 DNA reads TGTGCCAGCAGTGAGGGGCCGTATAGCAATCAGCCCCAGCATTTT.